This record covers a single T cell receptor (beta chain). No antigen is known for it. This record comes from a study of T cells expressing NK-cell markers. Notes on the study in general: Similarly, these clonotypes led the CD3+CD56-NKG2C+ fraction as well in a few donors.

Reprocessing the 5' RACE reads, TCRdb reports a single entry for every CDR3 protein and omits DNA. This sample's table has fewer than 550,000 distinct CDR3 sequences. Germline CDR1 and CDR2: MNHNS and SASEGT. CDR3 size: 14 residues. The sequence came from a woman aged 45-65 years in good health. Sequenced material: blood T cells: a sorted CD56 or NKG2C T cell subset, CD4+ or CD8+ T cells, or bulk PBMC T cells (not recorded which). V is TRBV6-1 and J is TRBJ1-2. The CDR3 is CASIQENFSYGYTF.